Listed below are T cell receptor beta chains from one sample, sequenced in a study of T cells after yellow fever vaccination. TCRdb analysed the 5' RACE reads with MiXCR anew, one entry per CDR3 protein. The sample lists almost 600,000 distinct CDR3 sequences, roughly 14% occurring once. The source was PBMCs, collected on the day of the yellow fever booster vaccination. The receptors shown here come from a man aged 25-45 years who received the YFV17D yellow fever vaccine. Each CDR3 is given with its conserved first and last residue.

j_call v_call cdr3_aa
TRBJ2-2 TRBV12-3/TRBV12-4 CASPPLGDRPNTGELFF
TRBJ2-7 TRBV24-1 CATSVTNYEQYF
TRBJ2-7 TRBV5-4 CASSLGQSLQYF
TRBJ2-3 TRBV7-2 CASNPAGTNTDTQYF
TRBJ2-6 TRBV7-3 CASSLMLSGANVLTF
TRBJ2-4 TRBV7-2 CASSLNPGPNIQYF
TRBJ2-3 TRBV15 CATSRGLAGLTDTQYF
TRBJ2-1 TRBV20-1 CSANRARGVYEQFF
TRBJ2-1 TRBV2 CASSLTNQYNEQFF
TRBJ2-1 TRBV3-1 CASSEQGQQFF
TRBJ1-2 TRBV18 CASSPPLELTSAGGYTF
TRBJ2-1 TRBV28 CASSLGPGSMDEQFF
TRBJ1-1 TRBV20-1 CSARTGYGTEAFF
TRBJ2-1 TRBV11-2 CASSPRLAGETEQFF
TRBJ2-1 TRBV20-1 CSARWSPYNEQFF
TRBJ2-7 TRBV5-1 CASSLARDNLRVEQYF
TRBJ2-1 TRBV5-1 CASSGLFGQGRGDEQFF
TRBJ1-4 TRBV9 CASSSTGGSTTNEKLFF
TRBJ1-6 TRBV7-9 CASNLDNSPLHF
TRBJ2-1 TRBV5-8 CASSLEGWTVDEQFF
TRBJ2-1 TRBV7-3 CASSLTREDEQFF
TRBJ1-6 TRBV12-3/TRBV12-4 CASSLGTMNYSPLHF
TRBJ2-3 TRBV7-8 CASSSNVGRNTDTQYF
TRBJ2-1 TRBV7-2 CASSLEGLGGGRQFF